The 14 T cell receptor beta chains in this list originate from one sample, sequenced in a study of shared clonotypes between healthy human individuals. CD45RO-negative CD8 cells positively selected for CCR7 made up the naive population, which excluded terminally differentiated effector memory CD45RA+ cells. Measured with immunoSEQ multiplex PCR; TCRdb has only the in-frame clones, and not every one. Counted here are 750,000 to 1,000,000 clones, 90% to 95% occurring once; the ten biggest clones make up about 25%. The sequenced material came from naive CD8+ T cells sorted from blood. Source of these receptors: a man aged 30 to 45 in good health.

The chain joins TRBV7-9 to TRBJ2-1, with TRBD2 matching 9 bases. The CDR3 covers 15 residues. With 2 bases clipped from V and 14 bases from J, the junction kept 13 bases outside the gene matches. CDR1 is SEHNR and CDR2 is FQNEAQ in the germline V gene (reference sequence). The DNA for the CDR3 is TGTGCCAGCAGCTTACAAGCGCGAGAGCGGGAGGTGGAGTTCTTC. Encoded protein: CASSLQAREREVEFF.

The chain is built from TRBV4-1 and TRBJ2-1; weak D call: TRBD2 (5 bases). V dropped 1 base and J dropped 8 bases, with 9 bases sitting between them. The CDR3 consists of 13 residues. CDR1 and CDR2 (germline): MGHRA, YSYEKL. The CDR3 reads CASSQVTIDEQFF. The CDR3, as DNA: TGCGCCAGCAGCCAAGTGACTATCGATGAGCAGTTCTTC.

In its sample, this clone was seen once. The V and J genes are TRBV7-2 and TRBJ2-1; perhaps TRBD2 as D (6 bases). The CDR3 spans 15 residues. The germline V and J ends were trimmed by 1 base and 8 bases, with 15 bases remaining between them. In germline, CDR1 is SGHTA, CDR2 FQGNSA. The CDR3 nucleotides are TGTGCCAGCAGCTTAGTAGCTAGCGAAGGGTATGAGCAGTTCTTC. Its protein product is CASSLVASEGYEQFF.

This chain joins TRBV5-1 and TRBJ2-1; the D is unclear. CDR1 and CDR2 from the germline V gene are SGHRS and YFSETQ. This CDR3 is 14 amino acids long. V was shortened by 2 bases and J by 5 bases, with 11 bases between the two germline ends. The CDR3 here is CASSLSVSNNEQFF. For the CDR3, the DNA is TGCGCCAGCAGCTTATCGGTCAGTAACAATGAGCAGTTCTTC.

The chain carries TRBV7-9 and TRBJ2-7; D is undetermined. Deletions cut 1 base from V and 7 bases from J, with 8 bases between. This CDR3 region has 12 residues. Germline lookup yields CDR1 SEHNR and CDR2 FQNEAQ (reference sequence). CDR3 sequence (DNA): TGTGCCAGCAGCTTAGGTGTCGGGGAGCAGTACTTC. This codes for CASSLGVGEQYF.

The J gene is TRBJ2-3, the V gene TRBV28; 8 nucleotides align to TRBD2. The germline V gene encodes CDR1 MDHEN and CDR2 SYDVKM. The CDR3 sequence is 15 residues long. J gave up 5 bases and V 5 bases, and 9 bases lay outside the gene matches. The CDR3 coding sequence is TGTGCCAGCAGTCCGAGAGCGGGAGTGGAAGATACGCAGTATTTT. Its translation: CASSPRAGVEDTQYF.

This chain connects TRBV9 to TRBJ2-7; 8 bases are a match to TRBD2. V lost 4 bases, J lost 2 bases, and 11 bases stayed unmatched. CDR3 size: 16 residues. Looked up from germline, CDR1 is SGDLS and CDR2 is YYNGEE. The CDR3 sequence: CASSYTPTGGPYEQYF. The CDR3 region has the DNA TGTGCCAGCAGCTACACTCCCACGGGAGGGCCCTACGAGCAGTACTTC.

This chain joins TRBV19 and TRBJ2-3; TRBD2 matches at 8 bases. This CDR3 has 16 amino acids. The germline CDR1 and CDR2 sequences are LNHDA and SQIVND (reference sequence). With 5 bases clipped from V and 2 bases from J, the junction kept 9 bases outside the gene matches. The CDR3, as DNA: TGTGCCAGTAGTCTGGGTGGCGGGGGGCCCACAGATACGCAGTATTTT. This sequence encodes CASSLGGGGPTDTQYF.

The CDR3 spells CASSQAPDSTDTQYF. CDR3 in DNA: TGCGCCAGCAGCCAGGCCCCGGATAGCACAGATACGCAGTATTTT. The rearrangement links TRBV4-1 to TRBJ2-3; D unclear. The CDR3 extends over 15 amino acids. Per the germline V gene, CDR1 is MGHRA and CDR2 is YSYEKL. Trimming removed 3 bases from V and 0 bases from J, with 10 bases in between.

The rearrangement joins TRBV19 to TRBJ2-7; 7 bases are a match to TRBD1. Germline V lookup: CDR1 LNHDA, CDR2 SQIVND (reference sequence). CDR3 length: 13 residues. With 6 bases clipped from V and 3 bases from J, the junction kept 5 bases outside the gene matches. The CDR3 loop is CASRTGQDYEQYF. The CDR3 nucleotides read TGTGCCAGTAGGACTGGACAGGACTACGAGCAGTACTTC.

The gene calls are TRBV7-9 and TRBJ2-6; a possible D gene is TRBD1 (6 bases). CDR3 length: 18 amino acids. Germline values: CDR1 SEHNR, CDR2 FQNEAQ (reference sequence). V was pared by 3 bases and J by 1 base, with 16 bases between. DNA for the CDR3: TGTGCCAGCAGCTTTAGGAGACAGGTCCTATCTGGGGCCAACGTCCTGACTTTC. This encodes CASSFRRQVLSGANVLTF.

The CDR3 here is CASSPTSRREGGYEQYF. Written as DNA, the CDR3 is TGTGCCAGCAGTCCCACCTCACGCAGGGAGGGTGGCTACGAGCAGTACTTC. V usage is TRBV6-7 and J usage is TRBJ2-7, with 7 nucleotides matching TRBD2. TRBV6-7 is an open reading frame, and its role is uncertain. The CDR3 extends over 17 amino acids. The V gene end was trimmed by 5 bases and the J gene end by 3 bases; junction bases not matched to a gene: 16.

The chain links TRBV4-1 to TRBJ1-6; D remains ambiguous. Trimming cost V 1 base and J 10 bases, with 14 bases left between them. This CDR3 has 15 residues. In germline, CDR1 is MGHRA, CDR2 YSYEKL. The CDR3, as DNA: TGCGCCAGCAGCCAAGTTCGGGCAGGAGGCTCACCCCTCCACTTT. Amino acid sequence: CASSQVRAGGSPLHF.

This chain links TRBV2 with TRBJ1-4; D call uncertain. Trimming cost V 5 bases and J 12 bases, with 13 bases left between them. CDR1 and CDR2 (germline): SNHLY, FYNNEI. This CDR3 is 12 amino acids long. DNA for the CDR3: TGTGCCAGCAGTTACGGGGAAGTAGAACTGTTTTTT. It yields the protein CASSYGEVELFF.